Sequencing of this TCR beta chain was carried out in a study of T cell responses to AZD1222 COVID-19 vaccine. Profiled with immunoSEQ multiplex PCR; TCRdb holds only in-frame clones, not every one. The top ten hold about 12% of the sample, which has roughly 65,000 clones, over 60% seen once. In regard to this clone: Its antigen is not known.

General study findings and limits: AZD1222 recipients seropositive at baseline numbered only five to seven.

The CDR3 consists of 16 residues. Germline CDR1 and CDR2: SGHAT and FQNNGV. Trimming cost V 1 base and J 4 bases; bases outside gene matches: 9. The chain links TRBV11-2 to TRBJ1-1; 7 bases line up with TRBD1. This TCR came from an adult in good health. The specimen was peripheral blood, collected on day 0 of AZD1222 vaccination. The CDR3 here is CASSLVLGRGPTEAFF. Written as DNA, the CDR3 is TGTGCCAGCAGCTTAGTTTTGGGTAGGGGGCCCACTGAAGCTTTCTTT.